Following are 7 T cell receptor beta chains from one sample sequenced in a study of blood T cell repertoires in COVID-19. The data were produced by immunoSEQ multiplex PCR, yet TCRdb's version contains in-frame clones alone and is incomplete. The sample has approximately 210,000 clones; approximately 85% are singletons. Sequencing was performed on PBMCs or T cells enriched from blood (not recorded which). Every receptor here comes from a man in his forties who had recovered from COVID-19.

This clone was found once. This sequence joins TRBV6-5 and TRBJ1-1; TRBD1 might be the D (5 bases). The V gene lost 2 bases and the J gene lost 6 bases, with 10 bases spanning the gap. The CDR3 is 13 amino acids. The V gene's germline CDR1 is MNHEY and CDR2 SVGAGI. The CDR3 reads CASSYVGAAEAFF. CDR3 bases: TGTGCCAGCAGTTACGTTGGGGCCGCTGAAGCTTTCTTT.

The V call is TRBV7-3, the J call TRBJ2-3; tentatively, D is TRBD2 (5 bases). Germline CDR1 and CDR2: SGHTA and FQGTGA. The V and J ends lost 8 bases and 2 bases respectively, with 8 bases between them. This CDR3 contains 12 residues. The CDR3 loop is CASRGATDTQYF. The CDR3 DNA is TGTGCCAGCCGGGGTGCCACAGATACGCAGTATTTT.

This clone appeared a single time. J is TRBJ1-2 and V is TRBV11-2; D is ambiguous. Germline V lookup: CDR1 SGHAT, CDR2 FQNNGV. Trimming pared 5 bases from V and 3 bases from J, leaving 16 bases between. The CDR3 extends over 15 amino acids. This CDR3 reads CASSPTRPSYYGYTF. CDR3 nucleotide sequence: TGTGCCAGCAGCCCGACAAGGCCCTCCTACTATGGCTACACCTTC.

The chain employs TRBV6-2 or TRBV6-3 and TRBJ1-6; no clear D gene. V was pared by 3 bases and J by 7 bases, with 19 bases between. Per germline, CDR1 MNHEY and CDR2 SVGEGT. There are 17 residues in the CDR3. The CDR3 bases are TGTGCCAGCAGTTATCCTCTCCTGGGCGTGCTAAATTCACCCCTCCACTTT. Its protein product is CASSYPLLGVLNSPLHF.

A few counts support this clone. V is TRBV5-6 and J is TRBJ2-1, with 11 bases matching TRBD2. The CDR3 spans 16 residues. J lost 3 bases, V lost 3 bases, and 5 bases had no gene match. The germline CDR1 and CDR2 sequences are SGHDT and YYEEEE. The CDR3 here is CASSSGTSGFYNEQFF. In nucleotides, the CDR3 is TGTGCCAGCAGCTCCGGGACTAGCGGCTTCTACAATGAGCAGTTCTTC.

This CDR3 reads CASSQEQGLSEKLFF. CDR3 sequence (DNA): TGTGCCAGCAGCCAAGAGCAGGGGCTTAGTGAAAAACTGTTTTTT. This chain links TRBV4-2 with TRBJ1-4, with D perhaps TRBD1 (6 bases). Germline CDR1 is LGHNA and CDR2 is YNFKEQ. This CDR3 comprises 15 residues. The V end lost 0 bases, the J end lost 7 bases, and 12 bases lay between the germline ends.

The chain uses TRBV5-8 and TRBJ1-1; D uncertain. The CDR3 has 14 residues. Germline V gene sequence: CDR1 SGHTS, CDR2 YDEGEE. The V end lost 7 bases, the J end lost 2 bases, and 15 bases lay between the germline ends. The CDR3 here is CASHPTVRNTEAFF. DNA for the CDR3: TGTGCCAGCCACCCAACGGTGAGAAACACTGAAGCTTTCTTT.